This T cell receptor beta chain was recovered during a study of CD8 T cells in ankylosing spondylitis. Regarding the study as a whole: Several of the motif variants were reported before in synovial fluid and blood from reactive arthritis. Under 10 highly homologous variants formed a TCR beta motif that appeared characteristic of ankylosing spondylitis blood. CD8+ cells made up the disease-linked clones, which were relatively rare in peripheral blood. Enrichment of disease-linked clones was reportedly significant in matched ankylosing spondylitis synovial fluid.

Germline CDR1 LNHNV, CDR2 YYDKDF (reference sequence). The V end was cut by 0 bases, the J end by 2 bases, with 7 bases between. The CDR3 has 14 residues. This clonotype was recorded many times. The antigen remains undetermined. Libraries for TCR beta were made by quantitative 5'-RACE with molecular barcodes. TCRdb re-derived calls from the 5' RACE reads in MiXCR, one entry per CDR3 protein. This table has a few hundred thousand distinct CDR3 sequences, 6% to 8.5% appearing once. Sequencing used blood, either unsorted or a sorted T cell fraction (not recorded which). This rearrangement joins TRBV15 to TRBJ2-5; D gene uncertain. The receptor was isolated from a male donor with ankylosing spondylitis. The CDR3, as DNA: TGTGCCACCAGCAGAGATGACTGGCAAGAGACCCAGTACTTC. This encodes CATSRDDWQETQYF.